This TCR beta chain is from a study of cytotoxic CD8 clonotypes in ibrutinib-treated CLL. Study-wide background: Response samples followed a median about 12 months of treatment, range 6 to 36.

The protocol was immunoSEQ multiplex PCR, while the TCRdb copy is restricted to in-frame clones and leaves out a portion. The sample yields fewer than 150,000 clones, 84% seen once. Per the germline V gene, CDR1 is SNHLY and CDR2 is FYNNEI. The CDR3 runs 15 residues. Trimming cost V 2 bases and J 0 bases, with 10 bases left between them. The gene calls are TRBV2 and TRBJ1-1, with a tentative D call TRBD1 (6 bases). Sample: PBMCs, taken after 24 months of ibrutinib treatment. The sequence was collected from a human donor with chronic lymphocytic leukemia. The CDR3 DNA is TGTGCCAGCAGTGAATCCAGGACAGTGAACACTGAAGCTTTCTTT. Protein product: CASSESRTVNTEAFF.